The 5 T cell receptor beta chains given below trace back to one sample, sequenced in a study of T-cell memory formation after mild COVID-19. TCRdb re-called the 5' RACE reads through MiXCR, storing one row per CDR3 protein. The sample yields a few hundred thousand distinct CDR3 sequences, 15% to 20% seen once. The sequenced sample was PBMCs or a T cell subset sorted from them (not recorded which). These receptors were taken from a man between 18 and 29 years old who had mild COVID-19 (a few samples of this study predate the infection). Cell type and time point are not known.

This clonotype turned up a few times. The chain employs TRBV2 and TRBJ2-1; possible D gene TRBD2, 7 bases. V was shortened by 7 bases and J by 0 bases, with 10 bases between the two germline ends. CDR1 and CDR2 (germline): SNHLY, FYNNEI. The CDR3 spans 14 residues. CDR3 DNA: TGTGCCAGCAAGGGGGGGGTCTCCTACAATGAGCAGTTCTTC. Translated, it gives CASKGGVSYNEQFF. Supplemented by reference TRBV2 and TRBJ2-1, the full variable domain reads EPEVTQTPSHQVTQMGQEVILRCVPISNHLYFYWYRQILGQKVEFLVSFYNNEISEKSEIFDDQFSVERPDGSNFTLKIRSTKLEDSAMYFCASKGGVSYNEQFFGPGTRLTVL.

This clonotype has at least ten counts. The gene calls are TRBV19 and TRBJ1-5; weak D call: TRBD1 (5 bases). Trimming stripped 3 bases from V and 2 bases from J, with 5 bases between. Germline assignment: CDR1 LNHDA and CDR2 SQIVND (reference sequence). CDR3 length equals 13 residues. In DNA form, the CDR3 reads TGTGCCAGTAGTATGACAGGCAATCAGCCCCAGCATTTT. As protein: CASSMTGNQPQHF.

The J gene is TRBJ2-3, the V gene TRBV7-3; D remains unclear. Germline CDR1 reads SGHTA; CDR2 reads FQGTGA. V lost 0 bases and J lost 6, with 7 bases in between. The CDR3 runs to 13 residues. The CDR3: CASSLTVWDTQYF. The CDR3 DNA is TGTGCCAGCAGCTTAACAGTGTGGGATACGCAGTATTTT.

This clonotype turned up a few times. This chain links TRBV12-3 or TRBV12-4 with TRBJ2-4, with a tentative D call TRBD2 (5 bases). Trimming removed 6 bases from V and 0 bases from J, with 9 bases in between. The CDR3 consists of 14 residues. In DNA form, the CDR3 reads TGTGCCAGCAGATACGGACTAGCCAAAAACATTCAGTACTTC. Protein: CASRYGLAKNIQYF.

This clonotype was detected only a few times. V usage is TRBV9 and J usage is TRBJ2-1; TRBD2 agrees at 7 bases. Trimming at V came to 0 bases and at J to 9 bases, leaving 3 bases not matched to a gene. This CDR3 region has 13 residues. Germline assignment: CDR1 SGDLS and CDR2 YYNGEE. The CDR3 nucleotides read TGTGCCAGCAGCGTAGTCGGGGGGTCTGAGCAGTTCTTC. Amino acid sequence: CASSVVGGSEQFF. Together with reference TRBV9 and TRBJ2-1, the CDR3 gives the full variable domain: DSGVTQTPKHLITATGQRVTLRCSPRSGDLSVYWYQQSLDQGLQFLIQYYNGEERAKGNILERFSAQQFPDLHSELNLSSLELGDSALYFCASSVVGGSEQFFGPGTRLTVL.